This is a list of T cell receptor beta chains from one sample in a study of Ad26.COV2.S vaccination and SARS-CoV-2 variants. Assay: immunoSEQ multiplex PCR; the TCRdb copy retains only in-frame clones and omits some. The repertoire holds roughly 500,000 clones, with approximately 88% as singletons. Sequenced material: peripheral blood, taken in a trial of Ad26.COV2.S vaccine versus placebo. Every receptor here comes from a person aged 18-60 years who received the Ad26.COV2.S COVID-19 vaccine or a placebo. CDR3s include the opening cysteine and the closing phenylalanine or tryptophan. A D gene is named only where the DNA matches it firmly. Clone size is not always given. Where it is, it says once, few, many or a class for expanded clones.

clone_size j_call v_call d_call cdr3_nt cdr3_aa
. TRBJ2-7 TRBV6-4 TRBD2 TGTGCCAGCAGTGAATTAATCGGGACTAGCGGGATCCCCCCCTACGAGCAGTACTTC CASSELIGTSGIPPYEQYF
. TRBJ2-3 TRBV19 . TGTGCCAGTAGTATCGGGAAAGGGCTGGGCACAGATACGCAGTATTTT CASSIGKGLGTDTQYF
. TRBJ1-3 TRBV5-1 . TGCGCCAGCAGCGAAGGGACTACTGGAAACACCATATATTTT CASSEGTTGNTIYF
few TRBJ1-6 TRBV6-1 . TGTGCCAGCAGTGAAGCTGGACAGTTTAATTCACCCCTCCACTTT CASSEAGQFNSPLHF
. TRBJ1-4 TRBV4-1 . TGCGCCAGCAGCCAAGGAGGTAATGAAAAACTGTTTTTT CASSQGGNEKLFF
. TRBJ1-6 TRBV30 TRBD1 TGTGCCTGGAGTGTACTTGGGACAGTTAATTCACCCCTCCACTTT CAWSVLGTVNSPLHF
. TRBJ2-1 TRBV5-6 TRBD1 TGTGCCAGCAGCCGGGACAGGGTGCGCTACAATGAGCAGTTCTTC CASSRDRVRYNEQFF
. TRBJ2-1 TRBV9 TRBD2 TGTGCCAGCAGCGTAGCTACTAGCGGGCCTCTCCGGAATGAGCAGTTCTTC CASSVATSGPLRNEQFF
few TRBJ1-2 TRBV5-6 TRBD1 TGTGCCAGCAGCTACAGGGGTCGAAACTATGGCTACACCTTC CASSYRGRNYGYTF
. TRBJ1-6 TRBV11-2 TRBD1 TGTGCCAGCCGCCCTTTCAGGGGGGCAGGTTCACCCCTCCACTTT CASRPFRGAGSPLHF
. TRBJ1-4 TRBV6-6 . TGTGCCAGCAGTACAGGGTTAGGTGAAAAACTGTTTTTT CASSTGLGEKLFF
. TRBJ2-1 TRBV5-1 TRBD2 TGCGCCAGCAGCGGAACTAGCGGGACCAATGAGCAGTTCTTC CASSGTSGTNEQFF
. TRBJ2-3 TRBV6-2/TRBV6-3 TRBD2 TGTGCCAGCAGCCGGCCTGTAGTAGCGGGAGATTTCGGAGAGCGAGATACGCAGTATTTT CASSRPVVAGDFGERDTQYF
. TRBJ1-3 TRBV15 . TGTGCCACCAGCAGAGATCCTCAGGGGAGCTCTGGAAACACCATATATTTT CATSRDPQGSSGNTIYF
. TRBJ1-3 TRBV6-5 . TGTGCCAGCAGTTACGGGAGGGGAGTAGGAAACACCATATATTTT CASSYGRGVGNTIYF
. TRBJ1-1 TRBV5-1 . TGCGCCAGCAGCTTGGGCAGAGAGAACACTGAAGCTTTCTTT CASSLGRENTEAFF
. TRBJ1-2 TRBV30 TRBD1 TGTGCCTGGACAAAAGCCGGGACAGGGGTCGGCTACACCTTC CAWTKAGTGVGYTF
. TRBJ1-5 TRBV27 TRBD1 TGTGCCAGCAGGCCACAGGGGACTCAGCCCCAGCATTTT CASRPQGTQPQHF
. TRBJ2-1 TRBV7-8 TRBD2 TGTGCCAGCAGCTTAGGGCGGAAGCGGGAGGGTGAGCAGTTCTTC CASSLGRKREGEQFF
. TRBJ2-1 TRBV19 . TGTGCCAGTAGTTCCGGCTGGAATGAGCAGTTCTTC CASSSGWNEQFF
few TRBJ2-5 TRBV6-2/TRBV6-3 TRBD1 TGTGCCACCAGCCCCCGGACAGGGACGAGCGAGACCCAGTACTTC CATSPRTGTSETQYF
. TRBJ2-1 TRBV20-1 TRBD2 TGCAGTGCTAGTCTGACTAGCGGGATTACTAATGAGCAGTTCTTC CSASLTSGITNEQFF
. TRBJ2-5 TRBV5-4 . TGTGCCAGCAGCAAAGGGGACTTACAAGAGACCCAGTACTTC CASSKGDLQETQYF
. TRBJ2-7 TRBV5-4 TRBD2 TGTGCCAGCAGCTCCGGACTAGCGGCAACCTATGAGCAGTACTTC CASSSGLAATYEQYF
. TRBJ1-2 TRBV6-2/TRBV6-3 . TGTGCCAGCAGATACGGCTCCAGGGCCAGCTGGAGTGGCTACACCTTC CASRYGSRASWSGYTF
. TRBJ2-3 TRBV7-2 . TGTGCCAGCAGCTTAGGCCTGGGCACAGATACGCAGTATTTT CASSLGLGTDTQYF
. TRBJ1-2 TRBV29-1 . TGCAGCGTTGTGGTGGATTGGCTTGGGGGTGGCTACACCTTC CSVVVDWLGGGYTF
. TRBJ1-2 TRBV9 . TGTGCCAGCAGCGTAGACGTAAGGGCCCACGCTAACTATGGCTACACCTTC CASSVDVRAHANYGYTF
few TRBJ1-2 TRBV6-6 . TGTGCCAGCAGTCAGGGTTTACTTTCAGGGTACACCTTC CASSQGLLSGYTF
. TRBJ2-4 TRBV28 . TGTGCCAGCAGCCCCCAAGGCCGGGGAGCCAAAAACATTCAGTACTTC CASSPQGRGAKNIQYF
once TRBJ1-2 TRBV29-1 . TGCAGCGCCACAACGGGGGAGGGCTACACCTTC CSATTGEGYTF
. TRBJ2-2 TRBV5-8 . TGTGCCAGCAGCTTGGGTTGGGGGCAGACCGGGGAGCTGTTTTTT CASSLGWGQTGELFF
once TRBJ2-7 TRBV27 . TGTGCCAGCAGTGCCAGACAGTTGGTCCACGAGCAGTACTTC CASSARQLVHEQYF
. TRBJ1-5 TRBV30 TRBD1 TGTGCCTGGAGTGTCGGGGACAGGCAGCCCCAGCATTTT CAWSVGDRQPQHF
. TRBJ1-2 TRBV10-3 TRBD1 TGTGCCATCAGTGGAACAGGGGGCAGCTATGGCTACACCTTC CAISGTGGSYGYTF